The 21 T cell receptor beta chains below were found in one sample sequenced in a study of identical twins. Each CDR3 protein gets one entry after TCRdb re-called the 5' RACE reads with MiXCR. The sample contains 1.5 million to 2 million distinct CDR3 sequences, 32% of which appear only once. The sequenced sample consisted of cord blood. The source is a newborn girl in good health.

This clonotype has a handful of counts. Written as DNA, the CDR3 is TGCGCCAGCAGCCCACCGGGGGCCACCTATGGCTACACCTTC. Residues: CASSPPGATYGYTF. The gene calls are TRBV5-1 and TRBJ1-2, with D possibly being TRBD1 (6 bases). Deletions cut 4 bases from V and 4 bases from J, with 14 bases between. Germline V lookup: CDR1 SGHRS, CDR2 YFSETQ. This CDR3 has 14 amino acids.

This clonotype occurred a few times. This chain connects TRBV4-1 to TRBJ2-1; D unclear. Germline CDR1 is MGHRA and CDR2 is YSYEKL. V was cut by 5 bases and J by 10 bases, with 15 bases left in between. The CDR3 is made up of 13 amino acids. This CDR3 is CASSYQLSYEQFF. The CDR3 nucleotides are TGCGCCAGCAGCTACCAGCTATCCTACGAGCAGTTCTTC.

This sequence joins TRBV7-2 and TRBJ2-1, with 7 bases lining up with TRBD1. In germline, CDR1 is SGHTA, CDR2 FQGNSA. This CDR3 is 14 amino acids long. With V trimmed by 5 bases and J by 6 bases, 7 bases remained unmatched. The CDR3: CASSPRTGPNEQFF. CDR3 nucleotides: TGTGCCAGCAGCCCCCGGACAGGCCCCAATGAGCAGTTCTTC.

This clonotype was picked up many times. The chain couples TRBV29-1 to TRBJ1-2; 9 bases fit TRBD1. This CDR3 is built from 15 residues. V was pared by 6 bases and J by 2 bases, with 10 bases of the junction left unmatched. The germline V gene encodes CDR1 SQVTM and CDR2 ANQGSEA. CDR3: CSVNRDRVSNYGYTF. DNA of the CDR3: TGCAGCGTAAACCGGGACAGGGTATCGAACTATGGCTACACCTTC. The whole variable domain, remainder taken from reference TRBV29-1 and TRBJ1-2, is SAVISQKPSRDICQRGTSLTIQCQVDSQVTMMFWYRQQPGQSLTLIATANQGSEATYESGFVIDKFPISRPNLTFSTLTVSNMSPEDSSIYLCSVNRDRVSNYGYTFGSGTRLTVV.

This rearrangement joins TRBV11-2 to TRBJ2-1; D is unresolved. From germline, CDR1 is SGHAT and CDR2 FQNNGV. The CDR3 is 17 residues long. Deletions cut 5 bases from V and 4 bases from J, with 21 bases between. Written as DNA, the CDR3 is TGTGCCAGCAGCCGAAATCCGGACCCGGTTAGGTACAATGAGCAGTTCTTC. Encoded protein: CASSRNPDPVRYNEQFF.

V gene TRBV19 combines with J gene TRBJ1-1; TRBD1 is a possible D gene (5 bases). Germline CDR1 and CDR2: LNHDA and SQIVND (reference sequence). This CDR3 contains 14 residues. Deletions cut 5 bases from V and 4 bases from J, with 14 bases between. The CDR3 nucleotides read TGTGCCAGTAGTGCCCAGGGATTGGTCACTGAAGCTTTCTTT. It specifies CASSAQGLVTEAFF.

This rearrangement joins TRBV5-6 to TRBJ2-7, with D possibly TRBD1 on 5 matching bases. The germline V gene encodes CDR1 SGHDT and CDR2 YYEEEE. V was pared by 0 bases and J by 7 bases, with 17 bases between. CDR3 length equals 15 residues. CDR3 in DNA: TGTGCCAGCAGCTTGGGGCAGGGTGTCCACAATGAGCAGTACTTC. Translated, it gives CASSLGQGVHNEQYF.

This clonotype was picked up one time. The limits of the CDR3 on the DNA are not certain, so only TCRdb's listed CDR3 is given. The gene calls are TRBV12-3 or TRBV12-4 and TRBJ2-1; the table gives TRBD1 as D, unverified against the DNA. Termini included, the CDR3 measures 14 amino acids. CDR3 in amino acids: CASSWGRGNNERFF.

This chain connects TRBV11-2 to TRBJ2-7; possible D gene TRBD2, 6 bases. The CDR3 has 14 residues. In germline, CDR1 is SGHAT, CDR2 FQNNGV. Trimming took 7 bases from V and 3 from J, leaving 16 bases between them. CDR3 coding DNA: TGTGCCAGCAAGGCCCAGCGGGCCTTCTACGAGCAGTACTTC. Translated: CASKAQRAFYEQYF.

This clonotype came up a few times. The chain employs TRBV18 and TRBJ2-3; 11 nucleotides match TRBD2. Unmatched junction bases numbered 8, after V lost 3 bases and J lost 3 bases. CDR3 length: 17 amino acids. The germline V gene has CDR1 KGHSH and CDR2 LQKENI. CDR3 region: CASSPPGLADGTDTQYF. The CDR3 nucleotides are TGTGCCAGCTCACCCCCGGGACTAGCGGACGGTACAGATACGCAGTATTTT. Together with reference TRBV18 and TRBJ2-3, the CDR3 gives the full variable domain: NAGVMQNPRHLVRRRGQEARLRCSPMKGHSHVYWYRQLPEEGLKFMVYLQKENIIDESGMPKERFSAEFPKEGPSILRIQQVVRGDSAAYFCASSPPGLADGTDTQYFGPGTRLTVL.

Ten or more counts support this clonotype. In nucleotides, the CDR3 is TGTGCCAGCAGTTTGTCGGATTATAATTCACCCCTCCACTTT. It yields the protein CASSLSDYNSPLHF. The chain joins TRBV12-3 or TRBV12-4 to TRBJ1-6; unclear D gene. The CDR3 extends over 14 amino acids. Trimming took 3 bases from V and 4 from J, leaving 7 bases between them.

The chain employs TRBV4-1 and TRBJ2-7; D is uncertain. Germline-derived CDR1 and CDR2 are MGHRA and YSYEKL. The CDR3 extends over 13 amino acids. V lost 1 base and J 7 bases, leaving 11 bases between the germline ends. CDR3 sequence reads: CASSQGVLGEQYF. The CDR3 nucleotides read TGCGCCAGCAGCCAAGGGGTCCTGGGTGAGCAGTACTTC.

In this sample, this clonotype turned up a few times. The CDR3: CASSLPSGSDEQFF. The CDR3 DNA sequence: TGTGCCAGCAGCTTACCTAGCGGGAGCGATGAGCAGTTCTTC. The chain links TRBV7-6 to TRBJ2-1; 10 bases map to TRBD2. The CDR3 length is 14 residues. The germline gives CDR1 SGHVS, CDR2 FNYEAQ. With 2 bases clipped from V and 8 bases from J, the junction kept 3 bases outside the gene matches.

To note about this clonotype: This may be a read error: a much more frequent sequence differs by one nucleotide. J is TRBJ2-4 and V is TRBV29-1; 9 bases map to TRBD1. Gene TRBJ2-7 matches the end of the DNA better, so the J call may be wrong. CDR3 length: 13 amino acids. From germline, CDR1 is SQVTM and CDR2 ANQGSEA. The CDR3 DNA is TGCAGCGTGGTACAGGGGGCTCCCTACGAGCAGTACTTC. It is translated as CSVVQGAPYEQYF.

The chain links TRBV4-2 to TRBJ2-1, with 10 bases aligning to TRBD2. V was pared by 4 bases and J by 4 bases, with 4 bases of the junction left unmatched. The CDR3 is 15 residues long. The V gene's germline CDR1 is LGHNA and CDR2 YNFKEQ. In DNA, the CDR3 is TGTGCCAGCAGCCTTAGCGGGGGGTTTTACAATGAGCAGTTCTTC. Amino acid sequence: CASSLSGGFYNEQFF.

This clonotype was detected a few times. The chain combines TRBV20-1 with TRBJ2-5; 10 bases fit TRBD2. Germline values: CDR1 DFQATT, CDR2 SNEGSKA (reference sequence). This CDR3 contains 16 residues. V shed 0 bases and J 5 bases; nucleotides not matched to a gene: 9. In DNA form, the CDR3 reads TGCAGTGCTAGAGATTGGAGCGGGGGGGATTGGGAGACCCAGTACTTC. Translation gives CSARDWSGGDWETQYF.

The V and J genes are TRBV7-6 and TRBJ1-4; the match to TRBD1 covers 8 bases. The ends lost 5 bases at V and 11 bases at J; junction bases unmatched: 10. This CDR3 comprises 14 residues. Germline V gene lookup returns CDR1 SGHVS and CDR2 FNYEAQ. DNA for the CDR3: TGTGCCAGCAGCCCAACGACAGGGGTCGAGAAACTGTTTTTT. Its protein product is CASSPTTGVEKLFF.

The sample holds a few counts of this clonotype. V gene TRBV5-1 combines with J gene TRBJ1-1; no firm D call. The CDR3 has 15 amino acids. V was trimmed by 4 bases and J by 7 bases, leaving 20 bases between them. CDR1 and CDR2 (germline): SGHRS, YFSETQ. The CDR3 region has the DNA TGCGCCAGCAGCCTACTTACGGGTCCCCGAATTGAAGCTTTCTTT. Its protein product is CASSLLTGPRIEAFF.

This chain links TRBV5-1 with TRBJ2-7; maybe TRBD2 (5 bases). Germline V gene lookup returns CDR1 SGHRS and CDR2 YFSETQ. The CDR3 length is 16 residues. The V gene lost 0 bases and the J gene lost 1 base, with 14 bases spanning the gap. CDR3 coding DNA: TGCGCCAGCAGCTTGGGGCCTGCGCGGACTTCCTACGAGCAGTACTTC. It is translated as CASSLGPARTSYEQYF.

This clonotype was seen a handful of times. The rearrangement uses TRBV20-1 and TRBJ1-2; the D gene is possibly TRBD1 (6 bases). This CDR3 contains 13 residues. Germline assignment: CDR1 DFQATT and CDR2 SNEGSKA (reference sequence). V was clipped by 6 bases and J by 6 bases, with 17 bases between them. The CDR3 DNA sequence: TGCAGTGCCCCACACGTTACAGGGAATGGCTACACCTTC. It encodes CSAPHVTGNGYTF.

This chain joins TRBV20-1 and TRBJ2-5; no reliable D call. The germline V gene encodes CDR1 DFQATT and CDR2 SNEGSKA (reference sequence). This CDR3 region has 13 residues. V was shortened by 1 base and J by 11 bases, with 17 bases between the two germline ends. For the CDR3, the DNA is TGCAGTGCTAGAGGGACGCTACGCAATGAGCAGTACTTC. This encodes CSARGTLRNEQYF.